This record concerns one T cell receptor (beta chain) sequence. Its antigen is as yet unknown. Sequencing used immunoSEQ multiplex PCR; TCRdb keeps in-frame clones, though not all of them. Counted here are tens of thousands of clones, 85% to 90% occurring once; the ten biggest clones make up approximately 0.4%. These data belong to a study of Tregs in tolerant kidney transplant recipients. Across the study: Mixed chimerism was transient after nonmyeloablative marrow transplants from related graft donors. General observations from the study: Changing PCR primers prevented nucleotide comparison between some patients' samples.

The CDR3 extends over 13 amino acids. Germline assignment: CDR1 LNHDA and CDR2 SQIVND (reference sequence). The V end lost 5 bases, the J end lost 3 bases, and 10 bases lay between the germline ends. The V and J genes are TRBV19 and TRBJ1-1, with D maybe TRBD1 (5 bases). The TCR comes from a human donor who received a combined kidney and bone marrow transplant. The sequencing used CD4+ T cells from blood, collected before the transplant. DNA of the CDR3: TGTGCCAGTAGTTTCCTACAGGACACTGAAGCTTTCTTT. Translated: CASSFLQDTEAFF.